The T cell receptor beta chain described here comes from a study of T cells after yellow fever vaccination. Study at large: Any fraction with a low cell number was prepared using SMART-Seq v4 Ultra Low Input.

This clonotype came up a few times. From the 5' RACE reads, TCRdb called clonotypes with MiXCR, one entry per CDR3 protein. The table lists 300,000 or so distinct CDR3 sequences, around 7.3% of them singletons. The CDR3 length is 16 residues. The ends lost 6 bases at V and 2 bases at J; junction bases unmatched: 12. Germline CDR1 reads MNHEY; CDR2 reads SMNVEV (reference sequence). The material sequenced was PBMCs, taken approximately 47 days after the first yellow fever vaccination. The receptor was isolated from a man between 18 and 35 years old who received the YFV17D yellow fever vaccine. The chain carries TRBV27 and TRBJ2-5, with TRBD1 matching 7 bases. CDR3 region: CASSPWTDRQQETQYF. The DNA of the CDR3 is TGTGCCAGCAGCCCGTGGACGGACAGGCAACAAGAGACCCAGTACTTC.